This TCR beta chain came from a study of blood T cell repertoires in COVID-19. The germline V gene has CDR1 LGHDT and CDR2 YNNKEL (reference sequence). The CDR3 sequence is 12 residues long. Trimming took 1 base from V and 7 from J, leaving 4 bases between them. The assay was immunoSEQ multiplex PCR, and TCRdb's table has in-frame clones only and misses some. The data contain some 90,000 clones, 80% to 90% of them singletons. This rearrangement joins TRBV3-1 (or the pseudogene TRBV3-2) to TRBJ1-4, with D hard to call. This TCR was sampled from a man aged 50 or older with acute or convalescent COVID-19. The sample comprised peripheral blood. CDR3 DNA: TGTGCCAGCAGCCAAGTCTCTGAAAAACTGTTTTTT. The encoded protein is CASSQVSEKLFF.